Following are 16 T cell receptor beta chains from one sample sequenced in a study of blood T cell repertoires in COVID-19 (dated by TCRdb to the early 2020s). Preparation of the library involved the immunoSEQ multiplex PCR assay. TCRdb took this table from immuneACCESS and kept in-frame rearrangements with V and J called. Such tables lack part of the clones; where checked against another copy, unresolved V genes explain under half of the gap, and the rest is unexplained. This sample lists about 130,000 clones; about 75% were detected once. About a fifth of the sample comes from the top ten. Source material: peripheral blood. All receptors come from an elderly man with acute or convalescent COVID-19.

This chain connects TRBV2 to TRBJ1-1, with 8 bases that match TRBD1. Trimming cost V 8 bases and J 2 bases; bases outside gene matches: 4. Per the germline V gene, CDR1 is SNHLY and CDR2 is FYNNEI. This CDR3 is 13 amino acids long. CDR3 coding DNA: TGTGCCAGCGGCGGACAGGGAAACACTGAAGCTTTCTTT. Translation: CASGGQGNTEAFF.

This CDR3 reads CASSPFSDSGNTIYF. In DNA, the CDR3 is TGTGCCAGCTCACCATTTTCAGACTCTGGAAACACCATATATTTT. The chain couples TRBV18 to TRBJ1-3; D not certain. The V end was cut by 2 bases, the J end by 0 bases, with 8 bases between. Germline CDR1 KGHSH, CDR2 LQKENI. The length of the CDR3 is 15 residues.

This clone has just one count. The chain uses TRBV6-6 and TRBJ2-5, with D perhaps matching TRBD1 (5 bases). CDR3 length: 16 amino acids. Deletions cut 2 bases from V and 0 bases from J, with 13 bases between. Germline CDR1 is MNHNY and CDR2 is SVGAGI (reference sequence). The CDR3 nucleotides are TGTGCCAGCAGTTACGGGGCTACGAGGTACCAAGAGACCCAGTACTTC. Protein product: CASSYGATRYQETQYF.

The table lists this clone with a few counts. The V gene is TRBV6-6, the J gene TRBJ1-1; 7 bases are shared with TRBD1. Germline loops: CDR1 MNHNY, CDR2 SVGAGI (reference sequence). The CDR3 length is 13 residues. The V segment lost 5 bases and the J segment 1 base; nucleotides outside the gene matches: 1. The CDR3 DNA follows: TGTGCCAGCAGTGGGACAGCGAACACTGAAGCTTTCTTT. This translates into CASSGTANTEAFF.

The chain carries TRBV7-8 and TRBJ2-2; D possibly corresponds to TRBD1 (6 bases). The V end was cut by 5 bases, the J end by 4 bases, with 17 bases between. The V gene's germline CDR1 is SGHVS and CDR2 FQNEAQ. The CDR3 runs 16 residues. CDR3 in amino acids: CASSADTTRGTGELFF. The CDR3 DNA sequence: TGTGCCAGCAGCGCGGACACGACCAGGGGCACCGGGGAGCTGTTTTTT.

V usage is TRBV27 and J usage is TRBJ2-3; TRBD2 matches at 7 bases. The J segment lost 2 bases and the V segment lost 5 bases, leaving 4 bases of the junction unmatched. Per the germline V gene, CDR1 is MNHEY and CDR2 is SMNVEV (reference sequence). This CDR3 contains 14 residues. CDR3 amino acids: CASSASGHTDTQYF. The CDR3 coding sequence is TGTGCCAGCAGTGCTAGCGGACACACAGATACGCAGTATTTT.

The rearrangement joins TRBV30 to TRBJ1-3; TRBD1 aligns across 9 bases. After removal of 2 bases from V and 2 bases from J, the junction contained 4 bases not matched to a gene. The CDR3 covers 15 residues. Germline V gives CDR1 GTSNPN, CDR2 SVGIG (reference sequence). The CDR3 nucleotides are TGTGCCTGGAGTTACAGGGGGCGAGCTGGAAACACCATATATTTT. Its translation is CAWSYRGRAGNTIYF.

This chain joins TRBV5-6 and TRBJ2-1, with 11 bases aligning to TRBD2. J gave up 3 bases and V 6 bases, and 5 bases lay outside the gene matches. Germline CDR1 is SGHDT and CDR2 is YYEEEE. This CDR3 is 15 amino acids long. The CDR3 here is CASNFGTSGYNEQFF. For the CDR3, the DNA is TGTGCCAGCAACTTCGGGACTAGCGGCTACAATGAGCAGTTCTTC.

This clone was seen ten or more times. The CDR3 is CAWIRGGGGYTF. The CDR3, as DNA: TGTGCCTGGATTCGAGGGGGCGGTGGCTACACCTTC. The rearrangement links TRBV30 to TRBJ1-2; 7 bases align to TRBD1. This CDR3 has 12 residues. Germline V gene data show CDR1 as GTSNPN and CDR2 as SVGIG (reference sequence). V was pared by 4 bases and J by 7 bases, with 6 bases of the junction left unmatched.

The CDR3 DNA sequence: TGCGCCAGCAGCTTTACTAGCGGGGGAAGGCTAGGCACAGATACGCAGTATTTT. Translated, it gives CASSFTSGGRLGTDTQYF. The V and J genes are TRBV5-1 and TRBJ2-3; 11 bases agree with TRBD2. The V gene's germline CDR1 is SGHRS and CDR2 YFSETQ. The V segment lost 2 bases and the J segment 1 base; nucleotides outside the gene matches: 9. This CDR3 comprises 18 residues.

This clone appeared a single time. This rearrangement joins TRBV18 to TRBJ1-1; D gene uncertain. Germline V gene sequence: CDR1 KGHSH, CDR2 LQKENI. This CDR3 spans 13 amino acids. V shed 10 bases and J shed 0 bases, with 12 bases lying between them. CDR3 coding DNA: TGTGCCACCAGTTCGGACTTGAACACTGAAGCTTTCTTT. Protein product: CATSSDLNTEAFF.

The chain couples TRBV9 to TRBJ2-1; D might be TRBD2 (7 bases). In germline, CDR1 is SGDLS, CDR2 YYNGEE. This CDR3 region has 12 residues. Trimming took off 7 bases at V and 7 bases at J, with 12 bases between the two ends. The CDR3 nucleotides are TGTGCCAGCGGTAAGGGGGGGAATGAGCAGTTCTTC. It specifies CASGKGGNEQFF. The complete variable domain, with remaining parts taken from reference TRBV9 and TRBJ2-1, reads DSGVTQTPKHLITATGQRVTLRCSPRSGDLSVYWYQQSLDQGLQFLIQYYNGEERAKGNILERFSAQQFPDLHSELNLSSLELGDSALYFCASGKGGNEQFFGPGTRLTVL.

This sequence joins TRBV13 and TRBJ2-3, with TRBD2 matching 12 bases. In germline, CDR1 is PRHDT, CDR2 FYEKMQ (reference sequence). V was clipped by 6 bases and J by 0 bases; unmatched bases: 10. The CDR3 sequence is 18 residues long. The CDR3 coding sequence is TGTGCCAGCAGTCCAGGACTAGCGGGGAAACCTAGCACAGATACGCAGTATTTT. Protein product: CASSPGLAGKPSTDTQYF. The full variable domain, its missing parts supplied by reference TRBV13 and TRBJ2-3, is AAGVIQSPRHLIKEKRETATLKCYPIPRHDTVYWYQQGPGQDPQFLISFYEKMQSDKGSIPDRFSAQQFSDYHSELNMSSLELGDSALYFCASSPGLAGKPSTDTQYFGPGTRLTVL.

This chain links TRBV7-2 with TRBJ2-5, with unresolved D. V shed 5 bases and J shed 5 bases, with 15 bases lying between them. This CDR3 has 14 amino acids. CDR1 SGHTA and CDR2 FQGNSA come from the germline V gene. This chain's CDR3 is CASSPSGPAETQYF. The CDR3, as DNA: TGTGCCAGCAGCCCATCGGGTCCGGCGGAGACCCAGTACTTC.

In nucleotides, the CDR3 is TGTGCCAGCAGCTTACGGACACCCTCGGGCACCGGGGAGCTGTTTTTT. It translates to CASSLRTPSGTGELFF. This rearrangement joins TRBV5-4 to TRBJ2-2, with TRBD1 as a possible D gene (5 bases). Germline assignment: CDR1 SGHNT and CDR2 YYREEE (reference sequence). V lost 2 bases and J lost 4, with 15 bases in between. The CDR3 runs 16 residues.

The chain uses TRBV18 and TRBJ1-1, with TRBD1 as a possible D gene (6 bases). CDR1 KGHSH and CDR2 LQKENI come from the germline V gene. The CDR3 is 15 amino acids. V was shortened by 3 bases and J by 1 base, with 12 bases between the two germline ends. CDR3 DNA sequence: TGTGCCAGCTCACCCCCGGGACATTCGAACACTGAAGCTTTCTTT. Its translation is CASSPPGHSNTEAFF.